The 29 T cell receptor beta chains below were found in one sample sequenced in a study of blood T cell repertoires in COVID-19. Profiled with immunoSEQ multiplex PCR; TCRdb holds only in-frame clones, not every one. The sample shows about 80,000 clones, approximately 91% of them seen only once. Sequenced input: peripheral blood. These receptors were taken from a man in his 70s with acute or convalescent COVID-19.

The chain employs TRBV7-2 and TRBJ2-1; TRBD2 might be the D (6 bases). The germline CDR1 and CDR2 sequences are SGHTA and FQGNSA. V was cut by 5 bases and J by 9 bases, with 17 bases left in between. This CDR3 comprises 14 residues. The CDR3, as DNA: TGTGCCAGCAGCACCACTAGCAGGACCACTGAGCAGTTCTTC. It translates to CASSTTSRTTEQFF. Full variable domain (missing parts from reference TRBV7-2 and TRBJ2-1): GAGVSQSPSNKVTEKGKDVELRCDPISGHTALYWYRQSLGQGLEFLIYFQGNSAPDKSGLPSDRFSAERTGGSVSTLTIQRTQQEDSAVYLCASSTTSRTTEQFFGPGTRLTVL.

The V call is TRBV28, the J call TRBJ1-2; TRBD1 matches at 8 bases. Germline-derived CDR1 and CDR2 are MDHEN and SYDVKM. This CDR3 has 15 amino acids. V shed 4 bases and J 8 bases; nucleotides not matched to a gene: 12. For the CDR3, the DNA is TGTGCCAGCAGTTCCCCGCCGCAAGGGACAGGCGGCTACACCTTC. Its protein is CASSSPPQGTGGYTF.

This chain joins TRBV19 and TRBJ1-6, with 8 bases lining up with TRBD1. Germline V gives CDR1 LNHDA, CDR2 SQIVND (reference sequence). CDR3 length: 14 residues. Unmatched junction bases numbered 10, after V lost 5 bases and J lost 13 bases. CDR3: CASSPRQGIDPLHF. CDR3 DNA: TGTGCCAGTAGTCCTCGACAGGGGATTGACCCCCTCCACTTT.

The rearrangement links TRBV5-4 to TRBJ1-6; no definite D call. V lost 0 bases and J 6 bases, leaving 7 bases between the germline ends. The germline V gene encodes CDR1 SGHNT and CDR2 YYREEE (reference sequence). The CDR3 has 14 amino acids. Written as DNA, the CDR3 is TGTGCCAGCAGCTTGGACCAGGCTAATTCACCCCTCCACTTT. As protein: CASSLDQANSPLHF.

The rearrangement joins TRBV7-6 to TRBJ2-1, with 7 bases fitting TRBD1. Germline V gene lookup returns CDR1 SGHVS and CDR2 FNYEAQ. V lost 1 base, J lost 3 bases, and 6 bases stayed unmatched. The CDR3 contains 16 residues. The CDR3 spells CASSLVGQKNYNEQFF. DNA of the CDR3: TGTGCCAGCAGCTTAGTGGGACAGAAAAACTACAATGAGCAGTTCTTC.

The gene calls are TRBV6-5 and TRBJ2-5, with TRBD2 as a possible D gene (5 bases). The CDR3 extends over 16 amino acids. Per germline, CDR1 MNHEY and CDR2 SVGAGI. V gave up 2 bases and J gave up 5 bases, with 18 bases separating them. The CDR3 reads CASSYQPHGGWETQYF. CDR3 DNA sequence: TGTGCCAGCAGTTACCAACCTCACGGCGGGTGGGAGACCCAGTACTTC.

This rearrangement joins TRBV19 to TRBJ2-1; TRBD2 aligns across 13 bases. This CDR3 contains 13 residues. Trimming removed 3 bases from V and 12 bases from J; junction bases left unmatched: 2. Germline V lookup: CDR1 LNHDA, CDR2 SQIVND (reference sequence). CDR3 in DNA: TGTGCCAGTAGTATTGGGACTAGCGGGACGCAGTTCTTC. It translates to CASSIGTSGTQFF.

This clone was recorded only once. The rearrangement links TRBV11-2 to TRBJ2-7; TRBD1 aligns across 9 bases. The CDR3 runs 12 residues. V was clipped by 3 bases and J by 8 bases; unmatched bases: 2. Germline assignment: CDR1 SGHAT and CDR2 FQNNGV. In nucleotides, the CDR3 is TGTGCCAGCAGCTTCGGGACAGGGAAGCAGTACTTC. Amino acid sequence: CASSFGTGKQYF. Combining the CDR3 with reference TRBV11-2 and TRBJ2-7 gives the whole variable domain EAGVAQSPRYKIIEKRQSVAFWCNPISGHATLYWYQQILGQGPKLLIQFQNNGVVDDSQLPKDRFSAERLKGVDSTLKIQPAKLEDSAVYLCASSFGTGKQYFGPGTRLTVT.

The gene calls are TRBV2 and TRBJ2-5; a weak D match, TRBD2 (5 bases). CDR3 length: 14 amino acids. V was cut by 6 bases and J by 1 base, with 12 bases left in between. Germline CDR1 reads SNHLY; CDR2 reads FYNNEI. The DNA for the CDR3 is TGTGCCAGCAGCTTGTGGGAGCGCCAAGAGACCCAGTACTTC. It yields the protein CASSLWERQETQYF. The variable domain in full, with the rest retrieved from reference TRBV2 and TRBJ2-5, is EPEVTQTPSHQVTQMGQEVILRCVPISNHLYFYWYRQILGQKVEFLVSFYNNEISEKSEIFDDQFSVERPDGSNFTLKIRSTKLEDSAMYFCASSLWERQETQYFGPGTRLLVL.

The chain combines TRBV18 with TRBJ1-4; 8 nucleotides match TRBD1. The CDR3 totals 16 residues. From germline, CDR1 is KGHSH and CDR2 LQKENI. The trim removed 0 bases at V and 7 bases at J, leaving 7 bases unmatched. The CDR3 loop reads CASSPPVGTGSEKLFF. In DNA, the CDR3 is TGTGCCAGCTCACCACCGGTCGGGACAGGTTCTGAAAAACTGTTTTTT.

The rearrangement uses TRBV23-1 and TRBJ2-6; D perhaps matches TRBD1 (6 bases). TRBV23-1 is classed as an ORF, of uncertain function. The germline V and J ends were trimmed by 3 bases and 0 bases, with 24 bases remaining between them. The CDR3 has 21 amino acids. DNA for the CDR3: TGCGCCAGCAGTCAGAAAAGGGACAAGCTTTACCTTAGCTCTGGGGCCAACGTCCTGACTTTC. Its translation is CASSQKRDKLYLSSGANVLTF.

This clone was seen just once. The chain joins TRBV4-1 to TRBJ1-1; D is unclear. CDR3 length: 15 amino acids. Germline CDR1 is MGHRA and CDR2 is YSYEKL. V lost 3 bases, J lost 5 bases, and 16 bases lay in between. The CDR3 region has the DNA TGCGCCAGCAGCCAGCCAAAGGAGAGGTCGACTGAAGCTTTCTTT. Its protein product is CASSQPKERSTEAFF.

This clone came up once. The J gene is TRBJ2-7, the V gene TRBV7-8; 9 bases agree with TRBD2. Germline V gene sequence: CDR1 SGHVS, CDR2 FQNEAQ. Unmatched junction bases numbered 13, after V lost 4 bases and J lost 3 bases. CDR3 length: 17 residues. CDR3 sequence reads: CASSSSGGLAKNYEQYF. The CDR3 DNA reads as TGTGCCAGCAGCTCCTCCGGAGGACTAGCGAAGAACTACGAGCAGTACTTC.

This chain connects TRBV29-1 to TRBJ2-3; 10 bases line up with TRBD1. Germline lookup yields CDR1 SQVTM and CDR2 ANQGSEA. This CDR3 is built from 15 residues. Trimming took 7 bases from V and 1 from J; bases not matched to a gene: 8. As DNA, the CDR3 is TGCAGCGCTGCCCCCGGGACAGGGGGCACAGATACGCAGTATTTT. Protein product: CSAAPGTGGTDTQYF.

For the CDR3, the DNA is TGTGCCAGCAGCTTGTTTGGACAAGGGAACACCATATATTTT. Translated, it gives CASSLFGQGNTIYF. The chain couples TRBV5-6 to TRBJ1-3, with a tentative D call TRBD1 (5 bases). The V and J ends lost 1 base and 7 bases respectively, with 12 bases between them. CDR3 length: 14 amino acids. Germline-derived CDR1 and CDR2 are SGHDT and YYEEEE.

This clone was observed a single time. V is TRBV6-2 or TRBV6-3 and J is TRBJ1-5; no definite D call. The CDR3 has 14 residues. Germline CDR1 is MNHEY and CDR2 is SVGEGT. Between the trimmed V and J ends, which lost 2 bases and 6 bases, there was a span of 11 bases. The CDR3 region is CASSYVSGGQPQHF. CDR3 nucleotide sequence: TGTGCCAGCAGTTACGTGTCAGGAGGTCAGCCCCAGCATTTT.

This clone has a single count. The rearrangement joins TRBV4-1 to TRBJ2-5, with 9 bases identical to TRBD1. Germline loops: CDR1 MGHRA, CDR2 YSYEKL. The CDR3 loop spans 14 amino acids. Trimming removed 3 bases from V and 9 bases from J; junction bases left unmatched: 8. CDR3 bases: TGCGCCAGCAGCCAGGGACAGGGCCTTTCGGCCCAGTACTTC. Protein sequence: CASSQGQGLSAQYF.

This chain links TRBV10-2 with TRBJ1-1, with 7 bases lining up with TRBD1. Germline CDR1 WSHSY, CDR2 SAAADI. This CDR3 region has 17 residues. The V and J ends lost 8 bases and 0 bases, in that order; junction bases with no gene match: 15. The CDR3: CASGRLLGQPMNTEAFF. The CDR3 DNA reads as TGCGCCAGCGGAAGATTACTGGGACAGCCTATGAACACTGAAGCTTTCTTT.

The chain couples TRBV7-2 to TRBJ2-5; D not certain. V gave up 5 bases and J gave up 5 bases, with 9 bases separating them. This CDR3 has 12 amino acids. Germline CDR1 reads SGHTA; CDR2 reads FQGNSA. CDR3 sequence reads: CASSPTRETQYF. The CDR3 DNA follows: TGTGCCAGCAGCCCGACGAGGGAGACCCAGTACTTC.

This clone occurred a few times. V and J are TRBV5-4 and TRBJ2-7; D possibly corresponds to TRBD1 (5 bases). Trimming removed 5 bases from V and 4 bases from J, with 10 bases in between. The CDR3 is made up of 12 amino acids. Germline V gives CDR1 SGHNT, CDR2 YYREEE (reference sequence). CDR3 in DNA: TGTGCCAGCAGGGGGCCAAATTACGAGCAGTACTTC. Protein: CASRGPNYEQYF.

The chain recombines TRBV6-5 with TRBJ1-1; D is possibly TRBD1 (6 bases). Germline V gene sequence: CDR1 MNHEY, CDR2 SVGAGI. Trimming took off 6 bases at V and 5 bases at J, with 16 bases between the two ends. This CDR3 comprises 14 residues. DNA for the CDR3: TGTGCCAGCAGCTTCATCCCAGGGGAAACTGAAGCTTTCTTT. Its protein is CASSFIPGETEAFF.

V and J are TRBV21-1 and TRBJ2-2; the table calls TRBD1, which could not be checked here. TRBV21-1 is designated a pseudogene. The CDR3 loop spans 11 amino acids. CDR3 region: CAIHHTGELFF. In nucleotides, the CDR3 is TGTGCCATACATCACACCGGGGAGCTGTTTTTT.

The chain is built from TRBV18 and TRBJ1-3, with a tentative D call TRBD1 (5 bases). The germline V gene encodes CDR1 KGHSH and CDR2 LQKENI. Trimming cost V 1 base and J 0 bases, with 7 bases left between them. The CDR3 length is 15 residues. The CDR3 coding sequence is TGTGCCAGCTCACCACAGCAGGGCTCTGGAAACACCATATATTTT. Its protein product is CASSPQQGSGNTIYF.

The chain links TRBV6-5 to TRBJ1-5, with unresolved D. The V gene's germline CDR1 is MNHEY and CDR2 SVGAGI. The V end was cut by 3 bases, the J end by 0 bases, with 9 bases between. The CDR3 spans 15 residues. Here the CDR3 DNA reads TGTGCCAGCAGTTATTCGGTTGATAGCAATCAGCCCCAGCATTTT. It translates to CASSYSVDSNQPQHF.

J is TRBJ1-2 and V is TRBV18; D is unresolved. There are 12 residues in the CDR3. V was trimmed by 2 bases and J by 6 bases, leaving 7 bases between them. From germline, CDR1 is KGHSH and CDR2 LQKENI. CDR3 DNA: TGTGCCAGCTCACCATCCGAGGATGGCTACACCTTC. It yields the protein CASSPSEDGYTF.

This chain connects TRBV4-3 to TRBJ2-3; TRBD2 is a possible D gene (5 bases). Germline assignment: CDR1 LGHNA and CDR2 YSLEER. Trimming took 0 bases from V and 3 from J, leaving 16 bases between them. This CDR3 contains 17 residues. CDR3 in DNA: TGCGCCAGCAGCCAAGATAGTCGAGGGTTTTTAACAGATACGCAGTATTTT. Residues: CASSQDSRGFLTDTQYF.

The chain's CDR3 is CSAIDREAFF. In DNA, the CDR3 is TGCAGTGCTATCGACAGGGAAGCTTTCTTT. The chain joins TRBV20-1 to TRBJ1-1; D perhaps matches TRBD1 (6 bases). The CDR3 has 10 residues. The germline V gene encodes CDR1 DFQATT and CDR2 SNEGSKA (reference sequence). V was clipped by 4 bases and J by 8 bases, with 8 bases between them.

This clone was recorded once. V usage is TRBV6-5 and J usage is TRBJ2-3; TRBD2 is a possible D gene (6 bases). Germline V CDR1 and CDR2: MNHEY, SVGAGI. The CDR3 is 14 amino acids. V lost 6 bases and J lost 4, with 14 bases in between. The DNA for the CDR3 is TGTGCCAGCAGAAACGGGAGAAGCGCAGATACGCAGTATTTT. It yields the protein CASRNGRSADTQYF.

The sample holds a few counts of this clone. This chain joins TRBV5-8 and TRBJ1-5; perhaps TRBD1 as D (6 bases). Germline V lookup: CDR1 SGHTS, CDR2 YDEGEE. V was shortened by 0 bases and J by 5 bases, with 6 bases between the two germline ends. The CDR3 has 13 residues. The CDR3 DNA follows: TGTGCCAGCAGCTTGGCAGGGGATCAGCCCCAGCATTTT. Protein product: CASSLAGDQPQHF.